This TCR beta chain was found in a study of blood T cell repertoires in COVID-19. At the level of the study: PBMCs, B-cell-depleted T cells, or T cells provided the cDNA or gDNA that made up the material.

Here immunoSEQ multiplex PCR was the method, and the copy in TCRdb shows in-frame clones only, minus some. The sample has over 350,000 clones, around 88% seen once; the top ten hold about 4.5%. Material: peripheral blood. This TCR was sampled from a woman aged 30 to 39 with acute or convalescent COVID-19.

The CDR3 bases are TGTGCCATCAGTGTGGCTAGCGGGGGGGCCGTGGGGACCGGGGAGCTGTTTTTT. This codes for CAISVASGGAVGTGELFF. The chain has TRBV10-3 and TRBJ2-2; TRBD2 matches 12 bases. J lost 5 bases, V lost 4 bases, and 11 bases had no gene match. CDR1 is ENHRY and CDR2 is SYGVKD in the germline V gene. CDR3 length equals 18 residues.